The rows below give T cell receptor beta chains drawn from one sample of a study of CD8+CD57+ T cells in acquired aplastic anemia. TCRdb reprocessed the reads with MiXCR, giving one entry per CDR3 protein. Of around 250,000 distinct CDR3 sequences listed, approximately 56% are singletons. The source material was sorted CD4+, CD8+, or CD8+CD57+ T cells (not recorded which) from PBMCs. These receptors were obtained from a human donor with severe aplastic anemia or a healthy control (not recorded which). CDR3s include the opening cysteine and the closing phenylalanine or tryptophan. A D gene is named only where the DNA matches it firmly. Clone size appears in some rows only: once, few, many, or a class for an expanded clone.

D: -; size: few; J: TRBJ2-6; V: TRBV28; CDR3: CASSLWATGANVLTF; DNA: TGTGCCAGCAGTTTGTGGGCAACTGGGGCCAACGTCCTGACTTTC
D: -; size: -; J: TRBJ1-4; V: TRBV5-1; CDR3: CASSFGGLNTEKLFF; DNA: TGCGCCAGCAGCTTCGGTGGGCTGAACACTGAAAAACTGTTTTTT
D: -; size: -; J: TRBJ1-5; V: TRBV19; CDR3: CAGSRGGNQLQHF; DNA: TGTGCCGGCTCCAGGGGCGGCAATCAGCTCCAGCATTTT
D: -; size: few; J: TRBJ1-2; V: TRBV2; CDR3: CASSEQSYGYTF; DNA: TGTGCCAGCAGTGAACAGTCCTATGGCTACACCTTC
D: -; size: -; J: TRBJ2-5; V: TRBV7-9; CDR3: CASSLSRQLQETQYF; DNA: TGTGCCAGCAGCTTATCGAGGCAGCTACAAGAGACCCAGTACTTC
D: TRBD1; size: -; J: TRBJ2-1; V: TRBV7-3; CDR3: CASSLMGQGLNEQFF; DNA: TGTGCCAGCAGCTTAATGGGACAGGGGTTGAATGAGCAGTTCTTC
D: -; size: -; J: TRBJ1-1; V: TRBV12-3/TRBV12-4; CDR3: CASRKWGTEAFF; DNA: TGTGCCAGCAGGAAGTGGGGGACTGAAGCTTTCTTT
D: -; size: -; J: TRBJ2-3; V: TRBV2; CDR3: CATPFADTQYF; DNA: TGTGCCACTCCCTTCGCAGATACGCAGTATTTT
D: TRBD1; size: many; J: TRBJ2-1; V: TRBV9; CDR3: CASSVGLQGASYNEQFF; DNA: TGTGCCAGCAGCGTAGGGTTACAGGGGGCCTCCTACAATGAGCAGTTCTTC
D: TRBD1; size: many; J: TRBJ1-6; V: TRBV20-1; CDR3: CSAYRDSDLHF; DNA: TGCAGTGCTTATCGGGACAGCGACCTCCACTTT
D: TRBD2; size: few; J: TRBJ2-1; V: TRBV2; CDR3: CASSGTSGSNEQFF; DNA: TGTGCCAGCAGTGGGACTAGCGGGAGCAATGAGCAGTTCTTC
D: TRBD2; size: many; J: TRBJ2-7; V: TRBV6-5; CDR3: CASSSTSGGPFSYEQYF; DNA: TGTGCCAGCAGCAGTACTAGCGGGGGGCCTTTCTCCTACGAGCAGTACTTC
D: -; size: -; J: TRBJ1-1; V: TRBV4-1; CDR3: CASSQDPRTMNTEAFF; DNA: TGCGCCAGCAGCCAAGATCCACGGACCATGAACACTGAAGCTTTCTTT
D: -; size: -; J: TRBJ2-3; V: TRBV24-1; CDR3: CATSDGHTDTQYF; DNA: TGTGCCACCAGTGATGGCCACACAGATACGCAGTATTTT
D: -; size: many; J: TRBJ1-6; V: TRBV7-8; CDR3: CASSSQGLYSGALHF; DNA: TGTGCCAGCAGCTCCCAGGGGCTCTATAGTGGGGCCCTCCACTTT
D: TRBD1; size: -; J: TRBJ2-3; V: TRBV6-5; CDR3: CASTPGQGTDTQYF; DNA: TGTGCCAGCACCCCGGGACAGGGCACAGATACGCAGTATTTT
D: TRBD2; size: -; J: TRBJ2-7; V: TRBV7-2; CDR3: CASSQALAGGGEYF; DNA: TGCGCCAGCAGCCAAGCACTAGCGGGGGGCGGAGAGTACTTC
D: TRBD2; size: -; J: TRBJ2-1; V: TRBV29-1; CDR3: CSVGTSETYNEQFF; DNA: TGCAGCGTTGGGACTAGCGAGACCTACAATGAGCAGTTCTTC
D: -; size: few; J: TRBJ2-1; V: TRBV7-9; CDR3: CASSLGSGRRNEQFF; DNA: TGTGCCAGCAGCTTAGGTTCGGGACGAAGAAATGAGCAGTTCTTC
D: -; size: few; J: TRBJ2-7; V: TRBV7-9; CDR3: CASSSPRSGVASEQYF; DNA: TGTGCCAGCAGCTCCCCCCGGAGTGGGGTGGCCTCCGAGCAGTACTTC
D: -; size: -; J: TRBJ2-7; V: TRBV29-1; CDR3: CSVGTNSYEQYF; DNA: TGCAGCGTTGGGACAAACTCCTACGAGCAGTACTTC
D: TRBD1; size: -; J: TRBJ2-7; V: TRBV15; CDR3: CATSSGGLGTGGEQYF; DNA: TGTGCCACCAGCAGTGGGGGGTTAGGGACAGGTGGTGAGCAGTACTTC
D: TRBD1; size: many; J: TRBJ1-3; V: TRBV19; CDR3: CASRPGTGGNTIYF; DNA: TGTGCCAGTAGACCTGGGACAGGGGGAAACACCATATATTTT
D: -; size: many; J: TRBJ2-1; V: TRBV7-2; CDR3: CASSFYSAAGDEQFF; DNA: TGTGCCAGCAGCTTTTATTCCGCTGCTGGCGATGAGCAGTTCTTC
D: -; size: -; J: TRBJ2-7; V: TRBV24-1; CDR3: CATSDLGWGLRTYEQYF; DNA: TGTGCCACCAGTGACCTCGGGTGGGGGCTGAGAACCTACGAGCAGTACTTC
D: -; size: -; J: TRBJ1-1; V: TRBV9; CDR3: CASSVTMLAEAFF; DNA: TGTGCCAGCAGCGTCACTATGTTGGCTGAAGCTTTCTTT
D: TRBD2; size: -; J: TRBJ2-1; V: TRBV9; CDR3: CASSSPRTSDYNEQFF; DNA: TGTGCCAGCAGCAGCCCCAGGACTAGCGACTACAATGAGCAGTTCTTC
D: TRBD1; size: -; J: TRBJ2-1; V: TRBV5-1; CDR3: CASTYRGLYNEQFF; DNA: TGCGCCAGCACCTACAGGGGGCTGTACAATGAGCAGTTCTTC
D: -; size: -; J: TRBJ2-7; V: TRBV7-2; CDR3: CASSSRTGRGEQYF; DNA: TGTGCCAGCAGCTCCCGGACAGGGAGGGGCGAGCAGTACTTC
D: TRBD1; size: few; J: TRBJ1-1; V: TRBV20-1; CDR3: CSATRTGPNTEAFF; DNA: TGCAGTGCTACCCGGACAGGGCCGAACACTGAAGCTTTCTTT
D: TRBD1; size: many; J: TRBJ2-7; V: TRBV6-2/TRBV6-3; CDR3: CASSYPTGSSYEQYF; DNA: TGTGCCAGCAGTTACCCGACAGGGTCTAGCTACGAGCAGTACTTC
D: -; size: -; J: TRBJ2-2; V: TRBV2; CDR3: CASTTIDRGELFF; DNA: TGTGCCAGCACCACCATAGACAGAGGGGAGCTGTTTTTT
D: -; size: many; J: TRBJ1-6; V: TRBV18; CDR3: CASSSGTGNSPLHF; DNA: TGTGCCAGCTCAAGCGGGACGGGCAATTCACCCCTCCACTTT